These T cell receptor beta chains were read from a single sample in a study of cytomegalovirus exposure and HLA in healthy donors. Sequenced by immunoSEQ multiplex PCR; TCRdb stores in-frame clones only, minus some. The table has tens of thousands of clones, about four fifths seen once; the top ten hold around 2%. Sequencing used PBMCs. These receptors all stem from a woman between 25 and 40 years old in good health and CMV-seronegative. Both conserved end residues are part of each CDR3. D genes are given only for firm matches. Where a row states a size, it is once, few, many or the class of an expanded clone; other rows omit it.

clone size: .
V gene: TRBV6-1
J gene: TRBJ2-1
D gene: TRBD2
CDR3 protein: CASRLAVYNEQFF
CDR3 DNA: TGTGCCAGCAGGCTAGCGGTCTACAATGAGCAGTTCTTC

clone size: .
V gene: TRBV27
J gene: TRBJ1-1
D gene: TRBD1
CDR3 protein: CASSATGTGGGTEAFF
CDR3 DNA: TGTGCCAGCAGTGCGACCGGGACAGGGGGAGGCACTGAAGCTTTCTTT

clone size: once
V gene: TRBV14
J gene: TRBJ1-1
D gene: TRBD1
CDR3 protein: CASSQDPGQGLDSEAFF
CDR3 DNA: TGTGCCAGCAGCCAAGATCCGGGACAGGGGTTGGATTCTGAAGCTTTCTTT

clone size: .
V gene: TRBV5-4
J gene: TRBJ2-5
D gene: .
CDR3 protein: CASSLRGQETQYF
CDR3 DNA: TGTGCCAGCAGCTTGCGGGGCCAAGAGACCCAGTACTTC

clone size: .
V gene: TRBV7-9
J gene: TRBJ2-2
D gene: TRBD2
CDR3 protein: CSSSPTSGMNTGELFF
CDR3 DNA: TGTTCCAGCAGCCCGACTAGCGGGATGAACACCGGGGAGCTGTTTTTT

clone size: .
V gene: TRBV4-2
J gene: TRBJ1-4
D gene: .
CDR3 protein: CASSQEFQSTNEKLFF
CDR3 DNA: TGTGCCAGCAGCCAAGAGTTCCAGTCAACTAATGAAAAACTGTTTTTT

clone size: .
V gene: TRBV27
J gene: TRBJ2-4
D gene: TRBD2
CDR3 protein: CASSFRGLAGGPLAKNIQYF
CDR3 DNA: TGTGCCAGCAGTTTTAGGGGACTAGCGGGAGGGCCTTTAGCCAAAAACATTCAGTACTTC

clone size: .
V gene: TRBV6-5
J gene: TRBJ2-5
D gene: .
CDR3 protein: CASSPRRADVETQYF
CDR3 DNA: TGTGCCAGCAGTCCCAGGAGGGCCGATGTAGAGACCCAGTACTTC

clone size: .
V gene: TRBV19
J gene: TRBJ2-7
D gene: TRBD2
CDR3 protein: CASSKLAGGLYEQYF
CDR3 DNA: TGTGCCAGTAGTAAGCTAGCGGGAGGTCTGTACGAGCAGTACTTC

clone size: .
V gene: TRBV13
J gene: TRBJ1-1
D gene: .
CDR3 protein: CASSARGGLNTEAFF
CDR3 DNA: TGTGCCAGCAGCGCCCGTGGGGGCTTGAACACTGAAGCTTTCTTT

clone size: .
V gene: TRBV29-1
J gene: TRBJ1-2
D gene: .
CDR3 protein: CSVEDLGSYTF
CDR3 DNA: TGCAGCGTTGAAGATCTAGGATCCTACACCTTC

clone size: .
V gene: TRBV10-2
J gene: TRBJ2-3
D gene: .
CDR3 protein: CASSESGRVGDTQYF
CDR3 DNA: TGCGCCAGCAGTGAGTCGGGCAGGGTAGGGGATACGCAGTATTTT

clone size: .
V gene: TRBV9
J gene: TRBJ1-1
D gene: TRBD1
CDR3 protein: CASSSRTQGDTEAFF
CDR3 DNA: TGTGCCAGCAGCTCACGTACTCAGGGGGACACTGAAGCTTTCTTT

clone size: .
V gene: TRBV5-1
J gene: TRBJ2-3
D gene: .
CDR3 protein: CASSLPPYAAARSDTQYF
CDR3 DNA: TGCGCCAGCAGCTTGCCCCCCTACGCGGCGGCCCGGTCAGATACGCAGTATTTT

clone size: few
V gene: TRBV7-9
J gene: TRBJ2-7
D gene: TRBD1
CDR3 protein: CASSWTGSAEQYF
CDR3 DNA: TGTGCCAGCAGCTGGACAGGGTCGGCCGAGCAGTACTTC

clone size: .
V gene: TRBV5-1
J gene: TRBJ1-1
D gene: .
CDR3 protein: CASSLSSGLQKAFF
CDR3 DNA: TGCGCCAGCAGCTTGAGTTCGGGACTGCAAAAAGCTTTCTTT

clone size: .
V gene: TRBV5-1
J gene: TRBJ2-7
D gene: TRBD1
CDR3 protein: CASSSRQGLTYEQYF
CDR3 DNA: TGCGCCAGCAGCTCGCGACAGGGGCTGACCTACGAGCAGTACTTC

clone size: .
V gene: TRBV7-2
J gene: TRBJ2-7
D gene: .
CDR3 protein: CASSGLDEQYF
CDR3 DNA: TGTGCCAGCAGCGGCCTAGACGAGCAGTACTTC

clone size: few
V gene: TRBV2
J gene: TRBJ2-3
D gene: .
CDR3 protein: CASSVGGGDTQYF
CDR3 DNA: TGTGCCAGCAGTGTGGGGGGTGGCGACACGCAGTATTTT

clone size: .
V gene: TRBV6-5
J gene: TRBJ2-7
D gene: .
CDR3 protein: CASSHPGRALYEQYF
CDR3 DNA: TGTGCCAGCAGCCACCCCGGCAGGGCCCTCTACGAGCAGTACTTC

clone size: .
V gene: TRBV10-1
J gene: TRBJ1-2
D gene: .
CDR3 protein: CASSEGTNYGYTF
CDR3 DNA: TGCGCCAGCAGTGAGGGGACAAACTATGGCTACACCTTC